The rows below give T cell receptor beta chains drawn from one sample of a study of blood T cell repertoires in COVID-19. This table comes from immunoSEQ multiplex PCR, and its TCRdb copy is limited to in-frame clones, with some not included. The table lists fewer than 350,000 clones, roughly nine tenths of them singletons, with more than 10% in the top ten. The sequencing input was peripheral blood. The receptors come from a woman aged 25 to 45 with COVID-19, enrolled during active disease. Both conserved end residues are part of each CDR3. Fields, in order: clone size, V gene, J gene, D gene, CDR3 DNA, CDR3 protein. The D gene is left open where the match is weak. Some rows have no size entry. The others give once, few or many, or a class for an expanded clone.

abundance: NA
v_gene: TRBV19
j_gene: TRBJ1-2
d_gene: TRBD1
CDR3nt: TGTGCCAGTAGTATATGGGGCAGGGGGAATGGCTACACCTTC
CDR3aa: CASSIWGRGNGYTF

abundance: NA
v_gene: TRBV5-1
j_gene: TRBJ2-1
d_gene: TRBD2
CDR3nt: TGCGCCAGCGCGGCGCGGGGGGGCTCCTACAATGAGCAGTTCTTC
CDR3aa: CASAARGGSYNEQFF

abundance: NA
v_gene: TRBV5-4
j_gene: TRBJ2-5
d_gene: TRBD1
CDR3nt: TGTGCCAGCAGCCGAAGGACCGGGACAGCCCAAGAGACCCAGTACTTC
CDR3aa: CASSRRTGTAQETQYF

abundance: NA
v_gene: TRBV11-2
j_gene: TRBJ2-3
d_gene: TRBD2
CDR3nt: TGTGCCAGCAGATTAGCTCCAGCGGGGAGCACAGATACGCAGTATTTT
CDR3aa: CASRLAPAGSTDTQYF

abundance: once
v_gene: TRBV10-3
j_gene: TRBJ1-6
d_gene: NA
CDR3nt: TGTGCCATCAGTGAGTCACTTCGGGGGTTTAATTCACCCCTCCACTTT
CDR3aa: CAISESLRGFNSPLHF

abundance: NA
v_gene: TRBV6-1
j_gene: TRBJ1-2
d_gene: NA
CDR3nt: TGTGCCAGCAGTGAACTAAGACAGAGTATGAGGGGCTACACCTTC
CDR3aa: CASSELRQSMRGYTF

abundance: many
v_gene: TRBV3-1/TRBV3-2
j_gene: TRBJ1-1
d_gene: NA
CDR3nt: TGTGCCAGCAGCCAAGGGGAAAAGCAGGGTCCAGCTTTCTTT
CDR3aa: CASSQGEKQGPAFF

abundance: NA
v_gene: TRBV21-1
j_gene: TRBJ2-3
d_gene: NA
CDR3nt: TGTGCCAGCAGCAAAATTAGCGGGGACGACACAGATACGCAGTATTTT
CDR3aa: CASSKISGDDTDTQYF

abundance: NA
v_gene: TRBV7-6
j_gene: TRBJ1-2
d_gene: NA
CDR3nt: TGTGCCAGCAGCTTAGGCGAGGGGGATAGTGGCTACACCTTC
CDR3aa: CASSLGEGDSGYTF

abundance: NA
v_gene: TRBV29-1
j_gene: TRBJ1-2
d_gene: NA
CDR3nt: TGCAGCGTTGAGGGAGGGTCCGCTTATGGCTACACCTTC
CDR3aa: CSVEGGSAYGYTF

abundance: NA
v_gene: TRBV2
j_gene: TRBJ1-6
d_gene: NA
CDR3nt: TGTGCCAGCAGTGATGGCCGCAATTCACCCCTCCACTTT
CDR3aa: CASSDGRNSPLHF

abundance: NA
v_gene: TRBV11-2
j_gene: TRBJ1-1
d_gene: NA
CDR3nt: TGTGCCAGCAGCCCCGGTCTTATGAACACTGAAGCTTTCTTT
CDR3aa: CASSPGLMNTEAFF

abundance: NA
v_gene: TRBV12-5
j_gene: TRBJ2-7
d_gene: TRBD2
CDR3nt: TGTGCTAGTGGTTTGACCCCGGGGACTAGCGGGGGGTACTACGAGCAGTACTTC
CDR3aa: CASGLTPGTSGGYYEQYF

abundance: NA
v_gene: TRBV6-5
j_gene: TRBJ2-1
d_gene: NA
CDR3nt: TGTGCCAGCACTCTCACCTCGGGCTACAATGAGCAGTTCTTC
CDR3aa: CASTLTSGYNEQFF

abundance: NA
v_gene: TRBV7-2
j_gene: TRBJ1-5
d_gene: NA
CDR3nt: TGTGCCAGCAGCTCCACGACAGGCTCCAATCAGCCCCAGCATTTT
CDR3aa: CASSSTTGSNQPQHF

abundance: NA
v_gene: TRBV3-1/TRBV3-2
j_gene: TRBJ1-6
d_gene: NA
CDR3nt: TGTGCCAGCAGCTCATTCAACCGGGGTTCACCCCTCCACTTT
CDR3aa: CASSSFNRGSPLHF

abundance: NA
v_gene: TRBV11-2
j_gene: TRBJ1-3
d_gene: NA
CDR3nt: TGTGCCAGCAGCTTACTCGTGGGGCGGAGCTCTGGAAACACCATATATTTT
CDR3aa: CASSLLVGRSSGNTIYF

abundance: NA
v_gene: TRBV7-9
j_gene: TRBJ2-6
d_gene: NA
CDR3nt: TGTGCCAGCAGCTTAGTCGGACAGGGACTAAACTCTGGGGCCAACGTCCTGACTTTC
CDR3aa: CASSLVGQGLNSGANVLTF

abundance: NA
v_gene: TRBV13
j_gene: TRBJ2-3
d_gene: TRBD2
CDR3nt: TGTGCCAGCAGCTTAGTGACTAGCGGGGGGCCACACACAGATACGCAGTATTTT
CDR3aa: CASSLVTSGGPHTDTQYF

abundance: NA
v_gene: TRBV28
j_gene: TRBJ1-4
d_gene: NA
CDR3nt: TGTGCCAGCAGTTTCGGAGGTAGTGATGAAAAACTGTTTTTT
CDR3aa: CASSFGGSDEKLFF

abundance: NA
v_gene: TRBV19
j_gene: TRBJ2-7
d_gene: NA
CDR3nt: TGTGCCAGTAGTCCCCGAGCTCATTACGAGCAGTACTTC
CDR3aa: CASSPRAHYEQYF

abundance: NA
v_gene: TRBV29-1
j_gene: TRBJ1-1
d_gene: NA
CDR3nt: TGCAGCGTTGTTTTGGACATGAACACTGAAGCTTTCTTT
CDR3aa: CSVVLDMNTEAFF